These 9 T cell receptor beta chains share one sample of origin, sequenced in a study of T cell responses to AZD1222 COVID-19 vaccine. Sequencing used immunoSEQ multiplex PCR; TCRdb keeps in-frame clones, though not all of them. The sample holds about 150,000 clones, about 90% seen once. The starting material was peripheral blood, obtained 28 days after the second AZD1222 dose. The receptors were gathered from an adult who received the AZD1222 COVID-19 vaccine.

The rearrangement links TRBV28 to TRBJ2-4; TRBD1 might be the D (6 bases). Trimming took off 5 bases at V and 8 bases at J, with 16 bases between the two ends. Germline V gene data show CDR1 as MDHEN and CDR2 as SYDVKM. The CDR3 is 14 residues long. The CDR3 reads CASSQGGKGDIQYF. The CDR3 DNA reads TGTGCCAGCAGTCAGGGTGGAAAGGGGGACATTCAGTACTTC.

This clone has a single count. J is TRBJ2-2 and V is TRBV7-2, with 10 nucleotides matching TRBD2. The CDR3 runs 16 residues. The germline V gene encodes CDR1 SGHTA and CDR2 FQGNSA. The V segment lost 4 bases and the J segment 2 bases; nucleotides outside the gene matches: 4. This CDR3 is CASSSRTSGNTGELFF. CDR3 nucleotides: TGTGCCAGCAGCTCCCGGACTAGCGGAAACACCGGGGAGCTGTTTTTT. Full variable domain (missing parts from reference TRBV7-2 and TRBJ2-2): GAGVSQSPSNKVTEKGKDVELRCDPISGHTALYWYRQSLGQGLEFLIYFQGNSAPDKSGLPSDRFSAERTGGSVSTLTIQRTQQEDSAVYLCASSSRTSGNTGELFFGEGSRLTVL.

The CDR3 reads CASSPRQLSYEQYF. The CDR3 DNA follows: TGTGCCAGCAGCCCCCGCCAGCTTTCCTACGAGCAGTACTTC. The V call is TRBV7-2, the J call TRBJ2-7; the D is unclear. Germline V lookup: CDR1 SGHTA, CDR2 FQGNSA. V was trimmed by 5 bases and J by 1 base, leaving 12 bases between them. CDR3 length: 14 amino acids.

The chain carries TRBV19 and TRBJ2-4; TRBD1 matches at 8 bases. V lost 7 bases and J lost 0; bases outside the gene matches: 8. CDR1 and CDR2 (germline): LNHDA, SQIVND (reference sequence). The CDR3 has 16 residues. The CDR3, as DNA: TGTGCCAGTACTCGACAGGGGTTGCTAGCCAAAAACATTCAGTACTTC. Translation gives CASTRQGLLAKNIQYF. Full variable domain (missing parts from reference TRBV19 and TRBJ2-4): DGGITQSPKYLFRKEGQNVTLSCEQNLNHDAMYWYRQDPGQGLRLIYYSQIVNDFQKGDIAEGYSVSREKKESFPLTVTSAQKNPTAFYLCASTRQGLLAKNIQYFGAGTRLSVL.

The chain links TRBV6-2 or TRBV6-3 to TRBJ2-1; 10 bases map to TRBD2. Germline V gives CDR1 MNHEY, CDR2 SVGEGT. The CDR3 is made up of 18 amino acids. The ends lost 2 bases at V and 9 bases at J; junction bases unmatched: 16. CDR3 in amino acids: CASSYPLAGAWKVVEQFF. Written as DNA, the CDR3 is TGTGCCAGCAGTTACCCCCTAGCGGGAGCGTGGAAGGTTGTTGAGCAGTTCTTC.

The chain recombines TRBV7-2 with TRBJ1-1; TRBD1 matches 10 bases. Germline trimming cut 1 base from V and 6 bases from J; bases unmatched to any gene: 5. CDR1 is SGHTA, CDR2 FQGNSA, per germline. This CDR3 spans 15 amino acids. CDR3 sequence (DNA): TGTGCCAGCAGCTTAGTCGGACAGGGGGGGGCTGAAGCTTTCTTT. Translated, it gives CASSLVGQGGAEAFF.

V gene TRBV21-1 combines with J gene TRBJ2-2. TRBV21-1 is a documented pseudogene. This CDR3 region has 17 residues. In DNA, the CDR3 is TGTGCCAGCAGCAAAGGGGATCCGTACGTGAACACCGGGGAGCTGTTTTTT. Encoded protein: CASSKGDPYVNTGELFF.

This chain joins TRBV28 and TRBJ2-1; D ambiguous. This CDR3 spans 12 amino acids. Germline CDR1 MDHEN, CDR2 SYDVKM. The V and J ends lost 4 bases and 2 bases respectively, with 3 bases between them. The CDR3 DNA reads as TGTGCCAGCAGTTACCCCTACAATGAGCAGTTCTTC. This gives the protein CASSYPYNEQFF.

There are a few counts of this clone. J is TRBJ1-5 and V is TRBV27; D uncertain. V was trimmed by 3 bases and J by 0 bases, leaving 9 bases between them. Germline lookup yields CDR1 MNHEY and CDR2 SMNVEV (reference sequence). The CDR3 spans 15 residues. CDR3 sequence reads: CASSLNGVSNQPQHF. The CDR3 DNA is TGTGCCAGCAGTTTGAATGGGGTTAGCAATCAGCCCCAGCATTTT.